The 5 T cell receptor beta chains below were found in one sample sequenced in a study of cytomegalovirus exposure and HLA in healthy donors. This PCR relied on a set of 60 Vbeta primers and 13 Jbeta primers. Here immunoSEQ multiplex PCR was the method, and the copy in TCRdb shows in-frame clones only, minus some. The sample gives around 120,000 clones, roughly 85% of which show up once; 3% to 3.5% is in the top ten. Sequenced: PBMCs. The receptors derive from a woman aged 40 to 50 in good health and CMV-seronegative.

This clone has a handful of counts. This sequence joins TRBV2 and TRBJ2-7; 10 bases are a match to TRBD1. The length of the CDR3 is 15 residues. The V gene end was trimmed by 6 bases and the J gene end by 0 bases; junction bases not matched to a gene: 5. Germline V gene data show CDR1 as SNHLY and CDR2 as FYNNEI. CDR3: CASSPTGGYSYEQYF. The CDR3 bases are TGTGCCAGCAGCCCGACAGGGGGCTACTCCTACGAGCAGTACTTC.

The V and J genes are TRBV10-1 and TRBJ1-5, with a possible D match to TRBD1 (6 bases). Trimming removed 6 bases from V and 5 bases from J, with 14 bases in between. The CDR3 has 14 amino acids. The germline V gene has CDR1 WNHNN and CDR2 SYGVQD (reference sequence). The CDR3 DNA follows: TGCGCCAGCAGCCCGACTGGGGGCGATCAGCCCCAGCATTTT. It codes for CASSPTGGDQPQHF.

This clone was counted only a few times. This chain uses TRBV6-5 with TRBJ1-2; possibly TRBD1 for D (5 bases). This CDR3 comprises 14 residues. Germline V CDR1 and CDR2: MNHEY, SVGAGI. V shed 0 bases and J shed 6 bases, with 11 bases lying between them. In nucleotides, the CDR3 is TGTGCCAGCAGTTACTCTGGGGCAGTAGATGGCTACACCTTC. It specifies CASSYSGAVDGYTF.

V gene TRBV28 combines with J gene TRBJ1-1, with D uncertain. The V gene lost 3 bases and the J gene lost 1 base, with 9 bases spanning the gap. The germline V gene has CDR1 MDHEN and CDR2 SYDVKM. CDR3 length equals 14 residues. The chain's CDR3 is CASSFVSSNTEAFF. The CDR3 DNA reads TGTGCCAGCAGTTTCGTCAGTTCGAACACTGAAGCTTTCTTT.

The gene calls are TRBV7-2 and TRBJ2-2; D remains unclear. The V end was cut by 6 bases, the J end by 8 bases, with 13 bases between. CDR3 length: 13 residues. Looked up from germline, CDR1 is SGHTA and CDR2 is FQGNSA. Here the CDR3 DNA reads TGTGCCAGCAGACCCCTCCGGTGGGGGGAGCTGTTTTTT. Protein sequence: CASRPLRWGELFF. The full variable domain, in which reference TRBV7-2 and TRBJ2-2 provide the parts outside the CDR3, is GAGVSQSPSNKVTEKGKDVELRCDPISGHTALYWYRQSLGQGLEFLIYFQGNSAPDKSGLPSDRFSAERTGGSVSTLTIQRTQQEDSAVYLCASRPLRWGELFFGEGSRLTVL.